Detailed here is one TCR beta chain. The target antigen is unknown. The data were taken from a study of Tregs in tolerant kidney transplant recipients. Unstimulated regulatory T cells (CD4+CD25+CD127-), CD4+CD25- non-regulatory cells, CD4 and CD8 cells were FACS-sorted from thawed PBMCs. Study results and caveats: Donor-specific Treg expansion exceeded global Treg expansion in tolerant patients, suggesting antigen drive. Biological reproducibility was not directly addressed in this study. Changing PCR primers prevented nucleotide comparison between some patients' samples.

Sequencing was performed with immunoSEQ multiplex PCR; in TCRdb, only in-frame clones are kept and a portion is missing. The sample contains about 77,000 clones, roughly 98% of which appear only once. This clonotype was obtained from a human donor who received a combined kidney and bone marrow transplant. The specimen was CD4+ T cells from blood, collected before the transplant.

The CDR3 DNA follows: TGTGCCTGGAGTGTAAGTGGGCTGAATTCACCCCTCCACTTT. Its translation is CAWSVSGLNSPLHF. The rearrangement links TRBV30 to TRBJ1-6; D not resolved. Germline-derived CDR1 and CDR2 are GTSNPN and SVGIG (reference sequence). This CDR3 spans 14 amino acids. V lost 0 bases and J lost 7, with 10 bases in between.